The entry that follows covers one TCR beta chain sequence. Its antigen is unknown. This sample is drawn from a study of cytomegalovirus exposure and HLA in healthy donors. Overall study context: Unique TCRs from HLA-typed donors, 65 million to 85 million of them, were held in an early data release.

V trimming: 3 bases; J trimming: 3 bases; junction bases outside the gene matches: 10. Germline V CDR1 and CDR2: LGHNA, YNFKEQ. The CDR3 length is 17 residues. Study outcomes and limitations: Per published reports, the classifier diagnosed cytomegalovirus status with high specificity and sensitivity. Immune exposure data for these donors was limited to CMV serostatus. When a later analysis was performed, an Asian-associated ancestry cluster reportedly had fewer N-insertions than the 666-donor mean.

60 Vbeta and 13 Jbeta primers were used in PCR. Generated by immunoSEQ multiplex PCR, the TCRdb table keeps only in-frame clones and is missing some. The sample includes 150,000 to 200,000 clones, over 65% of them seen just once. The specimen was PBMCs. This sequence joins TRBV4-2 and TRBJ2-3, with 9 bases that match TRBD1. The sequence derives from a man aged 40-55 years in good health and CMV-seropositive. The CDR3 loop is CASSQARGTGLTDTQYF. Here the CDR3 DNA reads TGTGCCAGCAGCCAGGCCAGAGGGACAGGGCTGACAGATACGCAGTATTTT.